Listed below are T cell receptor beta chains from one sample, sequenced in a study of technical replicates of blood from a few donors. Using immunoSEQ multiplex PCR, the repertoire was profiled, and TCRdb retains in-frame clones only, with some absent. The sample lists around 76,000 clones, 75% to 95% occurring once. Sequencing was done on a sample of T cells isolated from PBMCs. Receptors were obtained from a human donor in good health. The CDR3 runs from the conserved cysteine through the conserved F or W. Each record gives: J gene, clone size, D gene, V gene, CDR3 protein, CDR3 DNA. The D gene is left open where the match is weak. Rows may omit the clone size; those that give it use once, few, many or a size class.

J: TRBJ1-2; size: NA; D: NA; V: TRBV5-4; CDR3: CASSLSGDYGYTF; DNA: TGTGCCAGCAGCTTGTCGGGGGACTATGGCTACACCTTC
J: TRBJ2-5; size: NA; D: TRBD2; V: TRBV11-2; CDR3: CASSLVLLAGFKETQYF; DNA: TGTGCCAGCAGCTTAGTACTTCTAGCGGGTTTTAAAGAGACCCAGTACTTC
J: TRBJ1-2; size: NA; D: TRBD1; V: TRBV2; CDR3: CASSGGQGGYGYTF; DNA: TGTGCCAGCAGCGGTGGACAGGGGGGATATGGCTACACCTTC
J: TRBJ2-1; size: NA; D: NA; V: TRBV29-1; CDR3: CSVESGEGAYNEQFF; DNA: TGCAGCGTTGAATCCGGGGAGGGGGCCTACAATGAGCAGTTCTTC
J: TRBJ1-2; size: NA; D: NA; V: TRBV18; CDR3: CASSPRATASSNYGYTF; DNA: TGTGCCAGCTCACCCCGAGCCACAGCAAGTTCTAACTATGGCTACACCTTC
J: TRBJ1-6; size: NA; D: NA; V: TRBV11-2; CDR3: CASSFVVAAPNSPLHF; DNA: TGTGCCAGCAGCTTCGTCGTGGCGGCCCCAAATTCACCCCTCCACTTT
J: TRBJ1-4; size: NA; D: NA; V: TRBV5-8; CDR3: CASSLGTRLFF; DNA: TGTGCCAGCAGCTTGGGGACACGGCTGTTTTTT
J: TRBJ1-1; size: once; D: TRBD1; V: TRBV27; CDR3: CASSRQTGVGTEAFF; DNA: TGTGCCAGCAGTCGCCAAACAGGGGTAGGTACTGAAGCTTTCTTT
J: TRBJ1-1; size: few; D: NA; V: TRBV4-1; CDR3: CASTKGTVNTEAFF; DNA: TGCGCCAGCACCAAAGGAACAGTGAACACTGAAGCTTTCTTT
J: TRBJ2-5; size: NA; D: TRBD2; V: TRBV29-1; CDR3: CSVRDGGGQETQYF; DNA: TGCAGTGTCCGGGATGGCGGGGGACAAGAGACCCAGTACTTC
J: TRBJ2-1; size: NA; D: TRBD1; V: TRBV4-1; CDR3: CASSQEKGTAQPNEQFF; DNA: TGCGCCAGCAGCCAAGAAAAGGGGACAGCCCAGCCCAATGAGCAGTTCTTC
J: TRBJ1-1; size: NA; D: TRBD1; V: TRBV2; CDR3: CASSVDRGSEAFF; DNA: TGTGCCAGCAGTGTAGACAGGGGGTCGGAAGCTTTCTTT
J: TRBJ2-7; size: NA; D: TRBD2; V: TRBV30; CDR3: CAWSVGGGAGYEQYF; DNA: TGTGCCTGGAGTGTAGGCGGGGGGGCTGGATACGAGCAGTACTTC
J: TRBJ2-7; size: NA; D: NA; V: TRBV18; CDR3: CASSPSGSSYEQYF; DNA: TGTGCCAGCTCACCGTCTGGGAGCTCCTACGAGCAGTACTTC
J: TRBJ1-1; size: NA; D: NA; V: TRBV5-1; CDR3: CASSEDSGFAEAFF; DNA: TGCGCCAGTTCCGAAGACAGTGGTTTCGCTGAAGCTTTCTTT
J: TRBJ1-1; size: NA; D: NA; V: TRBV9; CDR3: CASSVVGSGQAFF; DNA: TGTGCCAGCAGCGTAGTAGGGAGCGGGCAAGCTTTCTTT
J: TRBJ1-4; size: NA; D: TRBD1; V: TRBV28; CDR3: CASTKAGTGDLDEKLFF; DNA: TGTGCCAGCACAAAGGCCGGGACAGGAGACCTTGATGAAAAACTGTTTTTT
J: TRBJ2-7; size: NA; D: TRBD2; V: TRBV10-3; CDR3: CAISASPTSGRADEQYF; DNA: TGTGCCATCAGCGCCTCACCGACTAGCGGGAGGGCCGACGAGCAGTACTTC
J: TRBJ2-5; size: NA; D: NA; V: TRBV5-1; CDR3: CASSLGPGGGETQYF; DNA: TGCGCCAGCAGCTTGGGGCCAGGTGGTGGAGAGACCCAGTACTTC
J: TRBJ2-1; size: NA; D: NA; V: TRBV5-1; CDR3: CASSLDPYRDNEQFF; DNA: TGCGCCAGCAGCTTGGATCCTTACCGGGACAATGAGCAGTTCTTC
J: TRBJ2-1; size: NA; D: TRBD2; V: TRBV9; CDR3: CASSSGLAGVYEQFF; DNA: TGTGCCAGCAGCTCGGGACTAGCAGGGGTATATGAGCAGTTCTTC
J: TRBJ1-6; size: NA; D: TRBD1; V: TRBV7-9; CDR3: CASSLGTGGWSPLHF; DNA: TGTGCCAGCAGCTTAGGGACAGGGGGCTGGTCACCCCTCCACTTT
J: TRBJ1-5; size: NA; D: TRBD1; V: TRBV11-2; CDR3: CASSLNRGRGQPQHF; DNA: TGTGCCAGCAGCTTAAACAGGGGTAGGGGGCAGCCCCAGCATTTT
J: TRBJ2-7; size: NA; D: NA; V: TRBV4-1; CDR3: CASSLGSSYEQYF; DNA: TGCGCCAGCAGTTTAGGGAGCTCCTACGAGCAGTACTTC
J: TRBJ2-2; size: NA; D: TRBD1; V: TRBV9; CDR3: CASSVMGTGGPGELFF; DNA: TGTGCCAGCAGCGTAATGGGGACAGGGGGTCCCGGGGAGCTGTTTTTT
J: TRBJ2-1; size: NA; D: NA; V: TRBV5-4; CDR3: CASSLGTALSSYNEQFF; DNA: TGTGCCAGCAGCTTGGGGACAGCTTTAAGCTCCTACAATGAGCAGTTCTTC